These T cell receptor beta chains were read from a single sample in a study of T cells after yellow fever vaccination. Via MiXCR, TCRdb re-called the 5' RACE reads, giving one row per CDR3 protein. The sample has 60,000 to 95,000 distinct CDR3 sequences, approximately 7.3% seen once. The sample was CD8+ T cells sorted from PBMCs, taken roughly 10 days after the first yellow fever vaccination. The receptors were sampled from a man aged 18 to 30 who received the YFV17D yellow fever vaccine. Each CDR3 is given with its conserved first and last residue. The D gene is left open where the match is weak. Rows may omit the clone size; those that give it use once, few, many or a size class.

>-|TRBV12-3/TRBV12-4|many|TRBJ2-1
TGTGCCAGCAGTTTAACGCACAATGAGCAGTTCTTC
CASSLTHNEQFF
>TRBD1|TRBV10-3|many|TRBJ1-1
TGTGCCATCCGGACAGGGGGGCCCACTGAAGCTTTCTTT
CAIRTGGPTEAFF
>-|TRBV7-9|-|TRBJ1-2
TGTGCCAGCAGCTTAAGGCGTTCCTATGGCTACACCTTC
CASSLRRSYGYTF
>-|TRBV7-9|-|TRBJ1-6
TGTGCCAGCAGCTTCCCGGGTCTGAAAGATTCACCCCTCCACTTT
CASSFPGLKDSPLHF
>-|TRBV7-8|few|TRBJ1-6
TGTGCCAGCAGCACGCCCGGGGGGCGGGTTTCACCCCTCCACTTT
CASSTPGGRVSPLHF
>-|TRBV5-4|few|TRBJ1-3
TGTGCCAGCAGCTCCCGGGACGGAAACTCTGGAAACACCATATATTTT
CASSSRDGNSGNTIYF
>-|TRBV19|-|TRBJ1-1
TGTGCCAGTAGTCCCCGGGACGGGATGAGGACTGAAGCTTTCTTT
CASSPRDGMRTEAFF
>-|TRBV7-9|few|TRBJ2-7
TGTGCCAGCAGCACATGGACCACTGCCTACGAGCAGTACTTC
CASSTWTTAYEQYF
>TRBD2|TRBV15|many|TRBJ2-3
TGTGCCACCAGCAGAGTAGCGGGGGGCACAGATACGCAGTATTTT
CATSRVAGGTDTQYF
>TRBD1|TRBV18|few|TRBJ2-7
TGTGCCAGCTCACCACCGGGGGACAGCTTTTACGAGCAGTACTTC
CASSPPGDSFYEQYF
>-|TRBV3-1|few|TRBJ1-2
TGTGCCAGCAGCCAAGGAGGGTTTTATGGCTACACCTTC
CASSQGGFYGYTF
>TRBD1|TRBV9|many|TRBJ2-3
TGTGCCAGCAGCTCGGACAGGGTCACAGATACGCAGTATTTT
CASSSDRVTDTQYF
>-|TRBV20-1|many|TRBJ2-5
TGCAGTGCTAGAGATCTCGGCGAGGTGGAGACCCAGTACTTC
CSARDLGEVETQYF
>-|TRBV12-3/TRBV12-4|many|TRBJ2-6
TGTGCCAGTGGGGATACAGGCTCTGGGGCCAACGTCCTGACTTTC
CASGDTGSGANVLTF
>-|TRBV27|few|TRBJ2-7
TGTGCCAGCAGTCCGCAGGGCAACGAGCAGTACTTC
CASSPQGNEQYF
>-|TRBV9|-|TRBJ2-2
TGTGCCAGCAGCCCCGTGGGGACCGAGAACACCGGGGAGCTGTTTTTT
CASSPVGTENTGELFF
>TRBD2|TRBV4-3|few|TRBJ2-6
TGCGCCAGCAGCCAAGATGGGGGGGCTGGGGCCAACGTCCTGACTTTC
CASSQDGGAGANVLTF
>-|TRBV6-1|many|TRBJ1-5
TGTGCCAGCAGCCACCGGGGGAATCAGCCCCAGCATTTT
CASSHRGNQPQHF
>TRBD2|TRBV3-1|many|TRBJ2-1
TGTGCCAGCAGCCAAAGAGGGACTAGCGGGGGTAGCTCCTACAATGAGCAGTTCTTC
CASSQRGTSGGSSYNEQFF
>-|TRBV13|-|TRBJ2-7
TGTGCCAGCAGCTTAAGGGGGGCCGGACCGCGGGGGTCCTACGAGCAGTACTTC
CASSLRGAGPRGSYEQYF
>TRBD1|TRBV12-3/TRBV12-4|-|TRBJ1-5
TGTGCCAGCAGTTACCTGGGACAGGGGCATCAGCCCCAGCATTTT
CASSYLGQGHQPQHF
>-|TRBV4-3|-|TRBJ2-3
TGCGCCAGCAGCCAATATGACAGTTACACGGATACGCAGTATTTT
CASSQYDSYTDTQYF
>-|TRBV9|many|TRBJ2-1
TGTGCCAGCAGCCCGTCAACTTCCAATGAGCAGTTCTTC
CASSPSTSNEQFF
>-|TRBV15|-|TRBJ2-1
TGTGCCACCAGTTATCAAGGAAATGAGCAGTTCTTC
CATSYQGNEQFF
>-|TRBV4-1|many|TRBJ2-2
TGCGCCAGCAGCCAAGGAGCGAAAAACACCGGGGAGCTGTTTTTT
CASSQGAKNTGELFF